The text below deals with one T cell receptor beta chain. Which antigen it targets is not known. Base quality data are lacking; no much larger clone is found one base away. These data are taken from a study of blood T cell repertoires in COVID-19 (TCRdb year 2020). Turning to the overall study: Samples covering the acute and convalescent phases of COVID-19 were provided by collaborators in the United States, Italy and Spain. The material from the prospective study consisted of cDNA or gDNA derived from T cells, B-cell-depleted T cells, or PBMCs. The dataset comprised deeply sampled blood TCRbeta repertoires from subjects exposed to, actively infected with, or recovered from COVID-19. A freely available public database, intended as a resource for researchers studying the immune response to SARS-CoV-2, is where the repertoires were released. Samples came from the ongoing ImmuneRACE study (first 160 participants) plus 1,254 subjects from 6 global collaborators. Sample metadata almost always included a de-identified subject ID, COVID-19 status, age in years and sex. Where available, HLA class I and class II types were obtained from metadata supplied by the sample provider rather than from assay-based typing.

Overall study results and their limits: The amount of clinical and demographic metadata varied by source and participant and was provided uncurated.

The collaborating institutions used their own protocols to collect whole blood in K2EDTA tubes. Collaborator samples were shipped for TCRbeta analysis as frozen whole blood, isolated PBMCs, or DNA extracted from either sample type. The immunoSEQ Assay, a bias-controlled multiplex PCR, was used to amplify TCRbeta CDR3 regions from genomic DNA. Concerning the study's data processing: The number of nucleated cells in each sample was estimated from the amplification of reference gene primers within the assay. To quantify the absolute abundance of each unique TCRbeta CDR3 rearrangement, sequence reads were collapsed and filtered. For each sample, productive Simpson clonality was calculated as the square root of Simpson's diversity index across productive rearrangements. As stored in TCRdb, this immuneACCESS dataset retains in-frame rearrangements with V and J assigned. A fraction of the clones does not appear; measured against another copy, unresolved V genes explain less than half of the discrepancy, and the remainder lacks a known reason. That table furnishes V, J and clone size, whereas the DNA furnished D and trimming. The sample table contains about 160,000 clones; only one count was recorded for 70% to 90% of them. The top ten clones comprise around 1.1% of the sample.

CDR3 length: 15 amino acids, cysteine to phenylalanine. Of all the DNA, just the CDR3 is kept, 45 bases in frame from base 1. The germline V gene sets CDR1 to SGDLS and CDR2 to YYNGEE. At the junction V is shortened by 0 bases and J by 4 bases; bases outside the gene matches: 6. The chain was built from TRBV9 and TRBJ2-7; a stretch of 8 junction bases matches TRBD1. The sample was peripheral blood. The receptor's source is a man in his forties with acute or convalescent COVID-19. The CDR3 amino acid sequence is: CASSVATRGPYEQYF. The bases are TGTGCCAGCAGCGTAGCTACCAGGGGGCCGTACGAGCAGTACTTC.